This T cell receptor (beta chain) was captured in a study of CD8+CD57+ T cells in acquired aplastic anemia (dated by TCRdb to the late 2010s). Turning to the overall study: Extracted DNA from sorted CD4+ and CD8+ cells averaged around 3.3 ug, ranging from roughly 0.17 to 30 ug. Healthy donor samples averaged roughly 10 million reads for CD4+ and roughly 12 million for CD8+ cells. Results and caveats for the whole study, not just this receptor: Fewer than 30 CD8+ CDR3 sequences were found in both patients and controls but appeared to be highly expressed in patients and within the immunodominant clones of the patients. CD8+ Simpson's diversity did not differ significantly between patients and healthy controls (P=0.060).

Genomic DNA served as template for TCR beta VDJ combination and CDR3 sequence profiling. An Illumina HiSeq 2000 was the platform used for TCR repertoire sequencing. The source study handled its data this way. TRBV/TRBJ rearrangement plots, CDR3 size and DJ length profiles, and Simpson's diversity index were used to evaluate the repertoires. The most abundant DNA sequence in the deep sequencing data was taken as the immunodominant clone. CDR3 amino acid sequences were screened for sharing across subjects and compared with published repertoires and the VDJdb database. Through fastp at Q25 and MiXCR, TCRdb rebuilt clones from the public reads, retaining in-frame beta chains. Merged by CDR3 protein, the rows form single entries marked with the most common genes and DNA. The V and J calls here are based on TCRdb, not the publication. Recorded for this sample are 400,000 to 450,000 distinct CDR3 sequences; around 72% of them occurred a single time. Together, the top ten hold 4% of the sample.

In the study, sorted CD4+ and CD8+ blood T cells from patients with severe aplastic anemia and from healthy subjects underwent deep sequencing of TCR repertoires. Ficoll-Paque density gradient centrifugation was used to isolate peripheral blood mononuclear cells. Before DNA extraction, CD4+ and CD8+ T cells were sorted with FACS or magnetic beads. This clonotype showed up many times. Its binding antigen is unknown. No base qualities exist here, and no much larger clone lies one base off it. The germline V gene encodes CDR1 SEHNR and CDR2 FQNEAQ (reference sequence). Trimming costs V 1 base and J 8 bases, and their ends lie 12 bases apart. The CDR3 runs 14 amino acids, cysteine and phenylalanine included. Of all the DNA, just the CDR3 is kept, 42 bases in frame from base 1.

Sequencing used sorted CD4+, CD8+, or CD8+CD57+ T cells (not recorded which) from PBMCs. This TCR was sampled from a human donor in good health, serving as a control. The rearranged chain carries TRBV7-9 and TRBJ2-1; the D element could tentatively be TRBD1 or TRBD2, as 5 bases agree for each. The sequence in DNA is TGTGCCAGCAGCTTAGGCGGCCCGGGGCATGAGCAGTTCTTC. This is translated as CASSLGGPGHEQFF.